A selection of T cell receptor beta chains follows, all from one sample in a study of blood T cell repertoires in COVID-19. Repertoires were generated with immunoSEQ multiplex PCR, while TCRdb's copy carries only in-frame clones and drops some. Altogether 70,000 to 100,000 clones are present, about four fifths being singletons, with the ten largest covering about an eighth. Sequencing was carried out using peripheral blood. The receptor source for this set is a human donor in a cohort sampled during active COVID-19. The CDR3 runs from the conserved cysteine through the conserved F or W. D genes are given only for firm matches. Where a row states a size, it is once, few, many or the class of an expanded clone; other rows omit it.

J: TRBJ2-5
size: -
D: TRBD2
V: TRBV3-1/TRBV3-2
CDR3: CASSLRTSGRSETQYF
DNA: TGTGCCAGCAGCCTTAGGACTAGCGGGAGATCAGAGACCCAGTACTTC

J: TRBJ2-7
size: -
D: TRBD2
V: TRBV7-3
CDR3: CASSLNGRADEQYF
DNA: TGTGCCAGCAGCTTAAACGGGAGGGCCGACGAGCAGTACTTC

J: TRBJ2-1
size: -
D: TRBD1
V: TRBV6-5
CDR3: CASSSTGGRSGNEQFF
DNA: TGTGCCAGCAGTTCCACAGGGGGGAGGAGTGGCAATGAGCAGTTCTTC

J: TRBJ1-3
size: -
D: TRBD1
V: TRBV4-1
CDR3: CASSHGIQGGSGNTIYF
DNA: TGCGCCAGCAGCCATGGAATACAGGGGGGCTCTGGAAACACCATATATTTT

J: TRBJ2-5
size: -
D: -
V: TRBV5-1
CDR3: CASSPTRVEETQYF
DNA: TGCGCCAGCAGCCCGACGAGGGTTGAGGAGACCCAGTACTTC

J: TRBJ2-1
size: -
D: -
V: TRBV5-4
CDR3: CASSREQSNEQFF
DNA: TGTGCCAGCAGCCGGGAGCAAAGCAATGAGCAGTTCTTC

J: TRBJ2-2
size: -
D: TRBD1
V: TRBV2
CDR3: CASRGAGQGGAGELFF
DNA: TGTGCCAGCAGGGGCGCGGGACAGGGCGGGGCCGGGGAGCTGTTTTTT

J: TRBJ2-3
size: -
D: -
V: TRBV5-1
CDR3: CASSPLKGEGTDTQYF
DNA: TGCGCCAGCAGCCCCCTTAAAGGAGAGGGTACAGATACGCAGTATTTT

J: TRBJ1-1
size: -
D: TRBD1
V: TRBV5-1
CDR3: CASSLTDRAPNEAFF
DNA: TGCGCCAGCAGCTTGACTGACAGGGCGCCCAATGAAGCTTTCTTT

J: TRBJ2-7
size: -
D: -
V: TRBV27
CDR3: CASSPKEWLFSEQYF
DNA: TGTGCCAGCAGCCCCAAGGAGTGGTTGTTCTCCGAGCAGTACTTC

J: TRBJ2-7
size: -
D: -
V: TRBV6-6
CDR3: CASSYSGRSYEQYF
DNA: TGTGCCAGCAGTTACTCTGGCAGATCCTACGAGCAGTACTTC

J: TRBJ1-1
size: -
D: TRBD1
V: TRBV28
CDR3: CASSLGFDRGGAFF
DNA: TGTGCCAGCAGTTTAGGGTTCGACAGGGGTGGAGCTTTCTTT

J: TRBJ1-3
size: -
D: -
V: TRBV10-3
CDR3: CAISVTANIGNTIYF
DNA: TGTGCCATCAGTGTAACAGCCAATATTGGAAACACCATATATTTT

J: TRBJ2-4
size: once
D: -
V: TRBV5-4
CDR3: CASSLDIAKNIQYF
DNA: TGTGCCAGCAGCTTGGATATAGCCAAAAACATTCAGTACTTC

J: TRBJ1-6
size: -
D: -
V: TRBV10-3
CDR3: CAMGGEIGGHNSPLHF
DNA: TGTGCCATGGGGGGCGAAATCGGGGGGCATAATTCACCCCTCCACTTT

J: TRBJ2-1
size: -
D: TRBD2
V: TRBV7-2
CDR3: CASSLEGAGGRSYNEQFF
DNA: TGTGCCAGCAGCTTAGAGGGAGCGGGGGGGCGATCCTACAATGAGCAGTTCTTC

J: TRBJ1-1
size: -
D: -
V: TRBV7-2
CDR3: CASSLVGIQGFPEAFF
DNA: TGTGCCAGCAGCTTAGTTGGAATCCAGGGGTTTCCTGAAGCTTTCTTT

J: TRBJ2-3
size: -
D: TRBD1
V: TRBV27
CDR3: CASSWDRRASTDTQYF
DNA: TGTGCCAGCAGTTGGGACAGACGTGCTAGCACAGATACGCAGTATTTT